One T cell receptor beta chain is described in this entry. Its target is unknown. The sample's time point: persistent/refractory GD, antithyroid drugs over 5 years with positive TRAb. The TCR library used RNA extracted from PBMCs. This sample is part of a study of regulatory T cells in long-lasting Graves disease. Notes on the study in general: A limited number of samples was an acknowledged limitation.

Both iRepertoire HTBI primers and Arm-PCR of CDR3 regions were used to build the TCR beta libraries. TCRdb recomputed calls from the multiplex PCR reads with MiXCR, one row per CDR3 protein. This repertoire shows 350,000 to 450,000 distinct CDR3 sequences, less than 25% found once; its top ten account for less than 25%. Per germline, CDR1 MGHDK and CDR2 SYGVNS. The CDR3 is 14 residues long. Trimming took 5 bases from V and 5 from J; bases not matched to a gene: 6. This TCR was recovered from a female donor with Graves disease. J is TRBJ1-1 and V is TRBV25-1, with 9 bases that match TRBD1. The source was peripheral blood mononuclear cells (PBMCs), collected when the disease was refractory, from a patient treated with antithyroid drugs. The CDR3 region is CASSTGTGRTEAFF. Here the CDR3 DNA reads TGTGCCAGCAGTACCGGGACAGGGAGGACTGAAGCTTTCTTT.